Following are 27 T cell receptor beta chains from one sample sequenced in a study of shared clonotypes between healthy human individuals. CD45RO-negative CD8 cells positively selected for CCR7 made up the naive population, which excluded terminally differentiated effector memory CD45RA+ cells. Some clones are missing from TCRdb's copy, which holds only in-frame ones; the method was immunoSEQ multiplex PCR. Of approximately 2,000,000 clones in the sample, 93% are singletons; the top ten hold under 2%. Sequenced material: naive CD8+ T cells from PBMCs. The receptors were gathered from a young man in good health. Some clones in this sample may be carry-over from other donors' samples.

The rearrangement uses TRBV5-4 and TRBJ2-7; D is perhaps TRBD1 (6 bases). V was clipped by 0 bases and J by 4 bases, with 23 bases between them. In germline, CDR1 is SGHNT, CDR2 YYREEE (reference sequence). This CDR3 has 18 amino acids. This CDR3 reads CASSLVPSSRGKRYEQYF. CDR3 nucleotide sequence: TGTGCCAGCAGCTTGGTTCCCTCCAGCAGGGGAAAAAGGTACGAGCAGTACTTC.

This chain connects TRBV7-6 to TRBJ2-7; 7 positions match TRBD1. V dropped 5 bases and J dropped 1; count of bases not matched to a gene: 5. This CDR3 contains 14 residues. Germline V gene data show CDR1 as SGHVS and CDR2 as FNYEAQ. Written as DNA, the CDR3 is TGTGCCAGCAGCGCAACAGGGGCGTCCTACGAGCAGTACTTC. As protein: CASSATGASYEQYF. Full variable domain (remainder filled in from reference TRBV7-6 and TRBJ2-7): GAGVSQSPRYKVTKRGQDVALRCDPISGHVSLYWYRQALGQGPEFLTYFNYEAQQDKSGLPNDRFSAERPEGSISTLTIQRTEQRDSAMYRCASSATGASYEQYFGPGTRLTVT.

This chain connects TRBV4-1 to TRBJ2-7; D is perhaps TRBD2 (6 bases). This CDR3 is 20 amino acids long. The germline V and J ends were trimmed by 2 bases and 2 bases, with 28 bases remaining between them. Looked up from germline, CDR1 is MGHRA and CDR2 is YSYEKL. CDR3 nucleotides: TGCGCCAGCAGCCAAAGTTGGGGGGTCCCCCCTTGGCGGGGCACCTACGAGCAGTACTTC. Protein: CASSQSWGVPPWRGTYEQYF.

This sequence joins TRBV5-6 and TRBJ2-2, with D uncertain. This CDR3 spans 14 amino acids. Germline CDR1 SGHDT, CDR2 YYEEEE. The V end lost 0 bases, the J end lost 7 bases, and 10 bases lay between the germline ends. Here the CDR3 DNA reads TGTGCCAGCAGCTTGGGAGGCGAGAGCGGGGAGCTGTTTTTT. This gives the protein CASSLGGESGELFF.

V gene TRBV19 combines with J gene TRBJ2-1, with TRBD1 identical over 9 bases. Losses at the gene ends were 6 bases for V and 5 bases for J; bases not matched to a gene: 8. CDR3 length: 15 amino acids. Germline V gives CDR1 LNHDA, CDR2 SQIVND (reference sequence). CDR3 residues: CASSFGTGINNEQFF. The CDR3 region has the DNA TGTGCCAGTAGCTTTGGGACAGGGATTAACAATGAGCAGTTCTTC. Full variable domain (rest looked up from reference TRBV19 and TRBJ2-1): DGGITQSPKYLFRKEGQNVTLSCEQNLNHDAMYWYRQDPGQGLRLIYYSQIVNDFQKGDIAEGYSVSREKKESFPLTVTSAQKNPTAFYLCASSFGTGINNEQFFGPGTRLTVL.

In this sample, this clone turned up once. Within the sample, other DNA sequences also encode this same CDR3. V gene TRBV29-1 combines with J gene TRBJ2-1; the match to TRBD1 covers 7 bases. V gave up 4 bases and J gave up 4 bases; unmatched junction bases: 4. In germline, CDR1 is SQVTM, CDR2 ANQGSEA. CDR3 length: 13 amino acids. In nucleotides, the CDR3 is TGCAGCGTTGCCGGGACAGTATACAATGAGCAGTTCTTC. Its translation: CSVAGTVYNEQFF.

Concerning this clone: This sample includes further DNA sequences coding for the same CDR3. The chain combines TRBV7-9 with TRBJ2-1; D unresolved. V was shortened by 1 base and J by 7 bases, with 5 bases between the two germline ends. The CDR3 consists of 12 residues. Per germline, CDR1 SEHNR and CDR2 FQNEAQ (reference sequence). CDR3 nucleotide sequence: TGTGCCAGCAGCTTAGGAGCGAATGAGCAGTTCTTC. Protein: CASSLGANEQFF.

The chain recombines TRBV7-3 with TRBJ2-3, with D perhaps matching TRBD2 (7 bases). Trimming took off 4 bases at V and 3 bases at J, with 14 bases between the two ends. Germline values: CDR1 SGHTA, CDR2 FQGTGA. CDR3 length equals 15 residues. This CDR3 is CASSSSGGQTDTQYF. CDR3 DNA sequence: TGTGCCAGCAGCTCCTCCGGGGGGCAGACAGATACGCAGTATTTT.

The chain links TRBV27 to TRBJ1-3; maybe TRBD1 (5 bases). V was shortened by 1 base and J by 1 base, with 8 bases between the two germline ends. The germline V gene encodes CDR1 MNHEY and CDR2 SMNVEV (reference sequence). This CDR3 comprises 15 residues. In DNA, the CDR3 is TGTGCCAGCAGTTTATTGGGGGGATCTGGAAACACCATATATTTT. It encodes CASSLLGGSGNTIYF.

Points on this clone: The sample holds other DNA sequences that translate to the same CDR3. The chain joins TRBV30 to TRBJ2-5; D gene ambiguous. The end of the DNA is better explained by TRBJ2-7, so the J call may be wrong. The CDR3 loop spans 12 amino acids. Germline V lookup: CDR1 GTSNPN, CDR2 SVGIG (reference sequence). The CDR3 DNA reads as TGTGCCTGGAGTGTTGGCTCCTACGAGCAGTACTTC. Its protein product is CAWSVGSYEQYF.

The V and J genes are TRBV10-3 and TRBJ2-5; a weak D match, TRBD2 (6 bases). V was cut by 4 bases and J by 1 base, with 16 bases left in between. The CDR3 totals 16 residues. Germline V gene data show CDR1 as ENHRY and CDR2 as SYGVKD. CDR3 nucleotide sequence: TGTGCCATCAGTGGAGGAGGGCGGGTAAGCCAAGAGACCCAGTACTTC. Protein product: CAISGGGRVSQETQYF.

The V call is TRBV28, the J call TRBJ2-1; D not resolved. The V gene lost 3 bases and the J gene lost 4 bases, with 7 bases spanning the gap. The CDR3 consists of 13 residues. Germline lookup yields CDR1 MDHEN and CDR2 SYDVKM. The CDR3: CASSFMGYNEQFF. CDR3 coding DNA: TGTGCCAGCAGTTTCATGGGGTACAATGAGCAGTTCTTC.

The chain employs TRBV29-1 and TRBJ2-2; D is possibly TRBD2 (6 bases). The V end was cut by 6 bases, the J end by 7 bases, with 12 bases between. This CDR3 spans 12 amino acids. CDR1 and CDR2 from the germline V gene are SQVTM and ANQGSEA. For the CDR3, the DNA is TGCAGCGTACGACTAGTGGGCGGGGAGCTGTTTTTT. It codes for CSVRLVGGELFF.

The chain uses TRBV28 and TRBJ2-7; no clear D gene. This CDR3 has 12 amino acids. CDR1 MDHEN and CDR2 SYDVKM come from the germline V gene. V was shortened by 4 bases and J by 5 bases, with 9 bases between the two germline ends. The CDR3, as DNA: TGTGCCAGCAGTTATCGTGACGACGAGCAGTACTTC. Its translation: CASSYRDDEQYF.

Comments on this clone: Other nucleotide sequences in the sample specify the same CDR3. The V gene is TRBV28, the J gene TRBJ2-7; possibly TRBD1 for D (5 bases). CDR1 and CDR2 (germline): MDHEN, SYDVKM. The length of the CDR3 is 13 residues. Trimming pared 7 bases from V and 1 base from J, leaving 11 bases between. The CDR3 DNA reads as TGTGCCAGCACCCCAGGGTTTTCCTACGAGCAGTACTTC. It codes for CASTPGFSYEQYF.

This clone turned up a few times. The chain is built from TRBV10-3 and TRBJ1-5; no clear D gene. This CDR3 comprises 12 residues. The germline V and J ends were trimmed by 1 base and 3 bases, with 1 base remaining between them. Germline loops: CDR1 ENHRY, CDR2 SYGVKD. DNA for the CDR3: TGTGCCATCAGTGAGTTCAATCAGCCCCAGCATTTT. It translates to CAISEFNQPQHF.

This chain links TRBV9 with TRBJ2-1; 9 bases agree with TRBD1. Per germline, CDR1 SGDLS and CDR2 YYNGEE. The CDR3 is made up of 16 amino acids. The V segment lost 0 bases and the J segment 4 bases; nucleotides outside the gene matches: 5. The CDR3 bases are TGTGCCAGCAGCGTAGTAGGGACAGGGAATTACAATGAGCAGTTCTTC. Its translation is CASSVVGTGNYNEQFF.

A remark on this clone: This CDR3 is also generated by other DNA sequences in the sample. The V and J genes are TRBV27 and TRBJ2-1; D call uncertain. The V gene's germline CDR1 is MNHEY and CDR2 SMNVEV (reference sequence). The CDR3 is 14 amino acids. The V end lost 3 bases, the J end lost 0 bases, and 6 bases lay between the germline ends. The CDR3 loop is CASSFGSSYNEQFF. In nucleotides, the CDR3 is TGTGCCAGCAGTTTTGGCAGCTCCTACAATGAGCAGTTCTTC.

This chain connects TRBV6-5 to TRBJ2-2; D ambiguous. The V end lost 10 bases, the J end lost 2 bases, and 11 bases lay between the germline ends. Germline-derived CDR1 and CDR2 are MNHEY and SVGAGI. The CDR3 contains 13 residues. In DNA, the CDR3 is TGTGCCACCTCAGGTGTTAACACCGGGGAGCTGTTTTTT. This encodes CATSGVNTGELFF.

The CDR3 nucleotides are TGTGCCAGCAGTCCTACTGGACATTCTAACTATGGCTACACCTTC. Protein: CASSPTGHSNYGYTF. The rearrangement uses TRBV28 and TRBJ1-2, with D maybe TRBD1 (5 bases). From germline, CDR1 is MDHEN and CDR2 SYDVKM. Trimming pared 5 bases from V and 0 bases from J, leaving 13 bases between. The CDR3 has 15 amino acids.

The chain joins TRBV5-1 to TRBJ1-4; 8 bases fit TRBD1. The CDR3 extends over 14 amino acids. CDR1 and CDR2 (germline): SGHRS, YFSETQ. V shed 7 bases, J shed 7 bases, and the junction held 9 bases outside the gene matches. This CDR3 reads CASFGQGYREKLFF. The CDR3 DNA follows: TGCGCCAGCTTCGGACAGGGCTATCGTGAAAAACTGTTTTTT.

This chain connects TRBV4-3 to TRBJ2-1; a weak D match, TRBD1 (5 bases). CDR3 length: 15 amino acids. Trimming shortened V by 5 bases and J by 7 bases, and 18 bases separated the two germline ends. Per germline, CDR1 LGHNA and CDR2 YSLEER. The CDR3 here is CASSEGHGIGNEQFF. The DNA of the CDR3 is TGCGCCAGCAGCGAAGGACATGGGATCGGGAATGAGCAGTTCTTC.

V gene TRBV27 combines with J gene TRBJ2-7; D could derive from TRBD1 or TRBD2 (6 bases each). Germline CDR1 and CDR2: MNHEY and SMNVEV (reference sequence). This CDR3 has 14 residues. The V end was cut by 4 bases, the J end by 0 bases, with 10 bases between. CDR3 sequence: CASSYGGGSYEQYF. In nucleotides, the CDR3 is TGTGCCAGCAGTTACGGAGGGGGCTCCTACGAGCAGTACTTC.

The V gene is TRBV7-8, the J gene TRBJ2-7, with D uncertain. The CDR3 extends over 16 amino acids. V lost 2 bases, J lost 2 bases, and 16 bases lay in between. Germline V gives CDR1 SGHVS, CDR2 FQNEAQ. CDR3 loop: CASSLYGRSPAYEQYF. CDR3 bases: TGTGCCAGCAGCTTATACGGTAGATCGCCGGCCTACGAGCAGTACTTC.

The chain is built from TRBV5-1 and TRBJ1-4; D gene uncertain. Looked up from germline, CDR1 is SGHRS and CDR2 is YFSETQ. Trimming took 2 bases from V and 5 from J, leaving 10 bases between them. The CDR3 extends over 14 amino acids. The CDR3 DNA reads as TGCGCCAGCAGCTTTAGTCGGCCAAATGAAAAACTGTTTTTT. Protein: CASSFSRPNEKLFF.

Remarks on this clone: This CDR3 is also generated by other DNA sequences in the sample. This chain's CDR3 is CASSQDRASGYNEQFF. The DNA for the CDR3 is TGTGCCAGCAGCCAAGATAGGGCTAGCGGTTACAATGAGCAGTTCTTC. The chain is built from TRBV4-2 and TRBJ2-1; TRBD2 matches at 7 bases. The CDR3 is 16 amino acids. V gave up 0 bases and J gave up 4 bases; unmatched junction bases: 6. Germline assignment: CDR1 LGHNA and CDR2 YNFKEQ.

V gene TRBV28 combines with J gene TRBJ2-2; D is unclear. Trimming removed 3 bases at V and 0 bases at J, with 5 bases between. Germline CDR1 and CDR2: MDHEN and SYDVKM. The length of the CDR3 is 14 residues. The DNA for the CDR3 is TGTGCCAGCAGTTTTCACACGAACACCGGGGAGCTGTTTTTT. This codes for CASSFHTNTGELFF. Based on the CDR3 plus reference TRBV28 and TRBJ2-2, the full variable domain is DVKVTQSSRYLVKRTGEKVFLECVQDMDHENMFWYRQDPGLGLRLIYFSYDVKMKEKGDIPEGYSVSREKKERFSLILESASTNQTSMYLCASSFHTNTGELFFGEGSRLTVL.